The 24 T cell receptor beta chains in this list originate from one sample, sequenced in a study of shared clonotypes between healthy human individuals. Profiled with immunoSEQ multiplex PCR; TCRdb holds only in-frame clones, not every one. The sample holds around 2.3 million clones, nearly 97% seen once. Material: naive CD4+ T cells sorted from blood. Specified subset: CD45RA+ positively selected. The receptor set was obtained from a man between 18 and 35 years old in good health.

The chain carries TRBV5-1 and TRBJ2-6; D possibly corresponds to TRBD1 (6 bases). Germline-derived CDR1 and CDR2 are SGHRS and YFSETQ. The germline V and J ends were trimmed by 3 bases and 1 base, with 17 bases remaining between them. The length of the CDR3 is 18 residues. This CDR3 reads CASSSLTQQGSGANVLTF. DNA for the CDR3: TGCGCCAGCAGCTCCTTGACCCAACAGGGTTCTGGGGCCAACGTCCTGACTTTC.

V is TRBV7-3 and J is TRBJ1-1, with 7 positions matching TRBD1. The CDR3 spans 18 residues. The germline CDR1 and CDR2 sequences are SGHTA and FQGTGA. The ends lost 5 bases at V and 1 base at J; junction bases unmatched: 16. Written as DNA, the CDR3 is TGTGCCAGCAGCGCCCAACCGGGACAGCCCGATGGGAACACTGAAGCTTTCTTT. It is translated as CASSAQPGQPDGNTEAFF.

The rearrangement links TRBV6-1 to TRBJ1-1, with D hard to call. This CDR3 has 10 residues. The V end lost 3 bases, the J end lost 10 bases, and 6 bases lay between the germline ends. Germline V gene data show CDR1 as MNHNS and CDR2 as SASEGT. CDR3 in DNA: TGTGCCAGCAGTGATGGAGGAGCTTTCTTT. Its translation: CASSDGGAFF.

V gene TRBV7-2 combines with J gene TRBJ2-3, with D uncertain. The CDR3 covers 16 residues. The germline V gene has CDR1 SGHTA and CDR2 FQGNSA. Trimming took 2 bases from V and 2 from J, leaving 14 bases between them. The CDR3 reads CASSLPRPTTTDTQYF. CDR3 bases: TGTGCCAGCAGCTTACCTAGGCCCACCACCACAGATACGCAGTATTTT.

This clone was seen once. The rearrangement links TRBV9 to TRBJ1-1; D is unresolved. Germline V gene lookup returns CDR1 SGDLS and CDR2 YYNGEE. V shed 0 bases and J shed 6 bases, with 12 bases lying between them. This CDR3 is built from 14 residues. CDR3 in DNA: TGTGCCAGCAGCGTAGCTGGAGAAGGGTCTGAAGCTTTCTTT. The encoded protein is CASSVAGEGSEAFF.

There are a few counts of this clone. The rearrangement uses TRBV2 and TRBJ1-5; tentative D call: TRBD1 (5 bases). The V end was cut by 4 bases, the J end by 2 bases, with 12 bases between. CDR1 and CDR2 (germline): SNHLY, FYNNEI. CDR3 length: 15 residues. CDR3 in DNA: TGTGCCAGCAGTGCCCCAGGGTTGGGCAATCAGCCCCAGCATTTT. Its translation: CASSAPGLGNQPQHF.

CDR3 nucleotides: TGTGCCAGCAGCGGGACAGTCTCCTACGAGCAGTACTTC. Residues: CASSGTVSYEQYF. The chain has TRBV7-2 and TRBJ2-7; TRBD1 matches at 7 bases. CDR3 length: 13 residues. Losses at the gene ends were 5 bases for V and 0 bases for J; bases not matched to a gene: 1. The V gene's germline CDR1 is SGHTA and CDR2 FQGNSA.

The CDR3 loop reads CASRANRPRETQYF. The CDR3 DNA reads as TGTGCCAGCAGGGCCAATCGTCCCAGGGAGACCCAGTACTTC. The gene calls are TRBV2 and TRBJ2-5, with D uncertain. CDR1 SNHLY and CDR2 FYNNEI come from the germline V gene. V was pared by 6 bases and J by 5 bases, with 16 bases between. The CDR3 spans 14 residues.

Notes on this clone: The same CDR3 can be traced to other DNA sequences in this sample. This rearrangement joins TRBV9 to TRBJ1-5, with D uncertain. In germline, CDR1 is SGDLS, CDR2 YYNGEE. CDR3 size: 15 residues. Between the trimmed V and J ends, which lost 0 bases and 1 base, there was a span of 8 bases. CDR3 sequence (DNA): TGTGCCAGCAGCGTAGGAGGGAACAGCAATCAGCCCCAGCATTTT. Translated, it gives CASSVGGNSNQPQHF. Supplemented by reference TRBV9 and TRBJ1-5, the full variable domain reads DSGVTQTPKHLITATGQRVTLRCSPRSGDLSVYWYQQSLDQGLQFLIQYYNGEERAKGNILERFSAQQFPDLHSELNLSSLELGDSALYFCASSVGGNSNQPQHFGDGTRLSIL.

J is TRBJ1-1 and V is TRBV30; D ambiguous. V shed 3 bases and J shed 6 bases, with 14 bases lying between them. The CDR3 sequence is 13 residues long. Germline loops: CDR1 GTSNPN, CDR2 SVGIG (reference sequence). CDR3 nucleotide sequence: TGTGCCTGGAGGTTTCCGCCCCACCCTGAAGCTTTCTTT. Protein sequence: CAWRFPPHPEAFF.

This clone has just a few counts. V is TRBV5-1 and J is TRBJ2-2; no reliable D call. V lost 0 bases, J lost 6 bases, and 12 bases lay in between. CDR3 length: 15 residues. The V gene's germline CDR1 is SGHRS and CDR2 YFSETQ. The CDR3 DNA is TGCGCCAGCAGCTTGGAAGGGATGGGGTCCGGGGAGCTGTTTTTT. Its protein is CASSLEGMGSGELFF.

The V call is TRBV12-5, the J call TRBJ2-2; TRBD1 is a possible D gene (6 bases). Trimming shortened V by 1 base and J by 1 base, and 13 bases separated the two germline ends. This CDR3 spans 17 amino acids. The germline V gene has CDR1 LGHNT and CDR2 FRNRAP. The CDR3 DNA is TGTGCTAGTGGTTTGGCGACGGGACAAAGGAACACCGGGGAGCTGTTTTTT. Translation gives CASGLATGQRNTGELFF.

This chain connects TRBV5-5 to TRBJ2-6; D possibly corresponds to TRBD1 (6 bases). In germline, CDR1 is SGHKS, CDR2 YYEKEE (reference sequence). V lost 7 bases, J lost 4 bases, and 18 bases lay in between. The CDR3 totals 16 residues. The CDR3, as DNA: TGTGCCAGCGGCCCGTCCGGGACAACCGGGGCCAACGTCCTGACTTTC. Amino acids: CASGPSGTTGANVLTF.

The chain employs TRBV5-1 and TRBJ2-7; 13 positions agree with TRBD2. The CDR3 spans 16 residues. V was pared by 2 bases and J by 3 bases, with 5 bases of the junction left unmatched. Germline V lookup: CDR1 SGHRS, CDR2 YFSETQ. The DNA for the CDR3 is TGCGCCAGCAGCTTACTGACTAGCGGGGGGAACTACGAGCAGTACTTC. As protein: CASSLLTSGGNYEQYF.

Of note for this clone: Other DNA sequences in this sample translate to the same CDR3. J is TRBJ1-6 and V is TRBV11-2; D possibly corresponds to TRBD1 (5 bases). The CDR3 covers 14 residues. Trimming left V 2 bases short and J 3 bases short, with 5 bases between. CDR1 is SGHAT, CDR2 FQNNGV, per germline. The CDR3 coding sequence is TGTGCCAGCAGCTTACAGGGCTATAATTCACCCCTCCACTTT. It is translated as CASSLQGYNSPLHF.

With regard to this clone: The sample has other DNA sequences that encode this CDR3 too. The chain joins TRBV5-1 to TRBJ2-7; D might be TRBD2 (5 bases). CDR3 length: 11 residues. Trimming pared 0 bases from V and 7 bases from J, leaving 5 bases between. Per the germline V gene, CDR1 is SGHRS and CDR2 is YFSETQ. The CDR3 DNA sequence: TGCGCCAGCAGCTTGGCGGGGGAGCAGTACTTC. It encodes CASSLAGEQYF.

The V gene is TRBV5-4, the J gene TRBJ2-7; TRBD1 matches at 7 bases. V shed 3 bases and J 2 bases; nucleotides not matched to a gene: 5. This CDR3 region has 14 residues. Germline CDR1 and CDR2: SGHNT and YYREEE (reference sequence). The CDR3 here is CASSSQGSAYEQYF. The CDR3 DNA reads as TGTGCCAGCAGCTCACAGGGGTCGGCCTACGAGCAGTACTTC.

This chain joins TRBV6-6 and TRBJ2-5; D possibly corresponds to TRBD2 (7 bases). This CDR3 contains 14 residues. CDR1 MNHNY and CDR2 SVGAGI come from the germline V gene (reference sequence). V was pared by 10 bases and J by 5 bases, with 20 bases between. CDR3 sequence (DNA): TGTGCCACCCGGGGAGGGGGACTCGGGGAGACCCAGTACTTC. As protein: CATRGGGLGETQYF.

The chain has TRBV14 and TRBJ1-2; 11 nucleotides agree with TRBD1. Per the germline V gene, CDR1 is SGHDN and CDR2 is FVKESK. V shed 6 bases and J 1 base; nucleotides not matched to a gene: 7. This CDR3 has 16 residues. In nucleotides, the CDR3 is TGTGCCAGCAGGCCCACCGGGACAGGGGGTAACTATGGCTACACCTTC. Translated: CASRPTGTGGNYGYTF.

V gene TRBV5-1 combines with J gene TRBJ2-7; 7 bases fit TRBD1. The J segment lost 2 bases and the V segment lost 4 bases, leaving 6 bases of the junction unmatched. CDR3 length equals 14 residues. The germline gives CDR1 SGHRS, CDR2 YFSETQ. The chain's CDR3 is CASSIRDRAYEQYF. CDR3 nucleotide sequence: TGCGCCAGCAGCATCCGGGACAGAGCCTACGAGCAGTACTTC.

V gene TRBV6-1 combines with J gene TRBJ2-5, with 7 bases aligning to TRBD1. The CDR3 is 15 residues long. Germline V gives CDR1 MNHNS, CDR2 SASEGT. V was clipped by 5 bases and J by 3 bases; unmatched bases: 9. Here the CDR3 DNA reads TGTGCCAGCAGTTGGGATCGACAGGGTAAAGAGACCCAGTACTTC. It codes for CASSWDRQGKETQYF.

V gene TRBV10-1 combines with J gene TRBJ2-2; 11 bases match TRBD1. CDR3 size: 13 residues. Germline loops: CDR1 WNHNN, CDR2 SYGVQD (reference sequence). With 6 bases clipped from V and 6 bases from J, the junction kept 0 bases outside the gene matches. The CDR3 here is CASRGQGAGELFF. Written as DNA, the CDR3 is TGCGCCAGCAGGGGACAGGGGGCCGGGGAGCTGTTTTTT.

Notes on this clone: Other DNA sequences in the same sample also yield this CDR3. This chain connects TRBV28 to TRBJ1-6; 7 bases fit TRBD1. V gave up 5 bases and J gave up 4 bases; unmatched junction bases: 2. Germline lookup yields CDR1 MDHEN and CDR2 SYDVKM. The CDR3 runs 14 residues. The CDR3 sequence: CASSRGQYNSPLHF. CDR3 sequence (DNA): TGTGCCAGCAGTCGGGGACAGTATAATTCACCCCTCCACTTT.

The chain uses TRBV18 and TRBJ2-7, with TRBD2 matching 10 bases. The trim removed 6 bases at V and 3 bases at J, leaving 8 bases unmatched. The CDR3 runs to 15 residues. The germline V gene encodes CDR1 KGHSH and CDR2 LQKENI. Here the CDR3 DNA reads TGTGCCAGCTCCATAACTAGCGGGATGAACTACGAGCAGTACTTC. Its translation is CASSITSGMNYEQYF.